Detailed here is one T cell receptor (beta chain). Its antigen is unidentified. Germline loops: CDR1 SGHTA, CDR2 FQGNSA. The V end was cut by 5 bases, the J end by 3 bases, with 15 bases between. The CDR3 spans 15 residues. This specimen comes from a study of T-cell memory formation after mild COVID-19. Notes on the study in general: Researchers report contracting CD4+ clones mostly in CM and EM, with CD8+ clones in EMRA.

Via MiXCR, TCRdb re-called the 5' RACE reads, giving one row per CDR3 protein. The sample comprises hundreds of thousands of distinct CDR3 sequences, 20% to 25% of which are singletons, and under 8.5% rests with the top ten. This TCR derives from an adult woman who had mild COVID-19 (a few samples of this study predate the infection). Cell type and time point are not known. This rearrangement joins TRBV7-2 to TRBJ2-3; D may correspond to TRBD1 or TRBD2 (6 bases each). The sample was PBMCs or a T cell subset sorted from them (not recorded which). The CDR3 bases are TGTGCCAGCAGCCTTGGGGGGCCCGAAACAGATACGCAGTATTTT. Translating it yields CASSLGGPETDTQYF.